This is a list of T cell receptor beta chains from one sample in a study of cytomegalovirus exposure and HLA in healthy donors. Libraries were prepared by immunoSEQ multiplex PCR; TCRdb keeps only in-frame clonotypes and omits some of them. Among some 200,000 clones, 75% to 95% were seen once, and the ten largest hold roughly 1%. Sample: PBMCs. The receptors shown here come from a woman aged 18 to 35 in good health and CMV-seronegative. Each CDR3 is given with its conserved first and last residue. D genes are given only for firm matches. Some rows mark clone size as missing; the rest say once, few, many or name a class of expanded clone.

d_call: TRBD1; j_call: TRBJ2-3; clone_size: NA; v_call: TRBV29-1; cdr3_nt: TGCAGCGTTGAAAGGGACAGGGGAACGCAGTATTTT; cdr3_aa: CSVERDRGTQYF
d_call: TRBD2; j_call: TRBJ2-7; clone_size: NA; v_call: TRBV6-1; cdr3_nt: TGTGCCAGCAGTGAAAGGACTAGCGGGAGCTACGAGCAGTACTTC; cdr3_aa: CASSERTSGSYEQYF
d_call: TRBD2; j_call: TRBJ2-1; clone_size: NA; v_call: TRBV30; cdr3_nt: TGTGCCTGGACACAACTAGCGGACAATGAGCAGTTCTTC; cdr3_aa: CAWTQLADNEQFF
d_call: TRBD1; j_call: TRBJ1-1; clone_size: NA; v_call: TRBV2; cdr3_nt: TGTGCCAGCACGACAGGGATTATGAACACTGAAGCTTTCTTT; cdr3_aa: CASTTGIMNTEAFF
d_call: TRBD1; j_call: TRBJ1-2; clone_size: NA; v_call: TRBV10-3; cdr3_nt: TGTGCCATCAGTCCGGGACAGAACTATGGCTACACCTTC; cdr3_aa: CAISPGQNYGYTF
d_call: TRBD2; j_call: TRBJ2-1; clone_size: NA; v_call: TRBV10-1; cdr3_nt: TGCGCCAGCAGTGAGAGTAGCGGGATTCCTGAGCAGTTCTTC; cdr3_aa: CASSESSGIPEQFF
d_call: TRBD2; j_call: TRBJ2-7; clone_size: NA; v_call: TRBV30; cdr3_nt: TGTGCCGGACACAGCGGGAGTGGTGAGCAGTACTTC; cdr3_aa: CAGHSGSGEQYF
d_call: TRBD1; j_call: TRBJ1-2; clone_size: NA; v_call: TRBV5-4; cdr3_nt: TGTGCCAGCAGCCCGGGACAGGGGGCCCTCTATGGCTACACCTTC; cdr3_aa: CASSPGQGALYGYTF
d_call: TRBD2; j_call: TRBJ2-1; clone_size: once; v_call: TRBV7-6; cdr3_nt: TGTGCCAGCAGCTTCTTATCGGGAGGCTCAAATAATGAGCAGTTCTTC; cdr3_aa: CASSFLSGGSNNEQFF
d_call: NA; j_call: TRBJ1-2; clone_size: NA; v_call: TRBV4-1; cdr3_nt: TGCGCCAGCAGCCCAGGGCCCGAAGGACCCTATGGCTACACCTTC; cdr3_aa: CASSPGPEGPYGYTF
d_call: NA; j_call: TRBJ1-6; clone_size: NA; v_call: TRBV15; cdr3_nt: TGTGCCACCAGCAAGGAACAGGGTTGGGGTTCACCCCTCCACTTT; cdr3_aa: CATSKEQGWGSPLHF
d_call: TRBD2; j_call: TRBJ2-7; clone_size: NA; v_call: TRBV27; cdr3_nt: TGTGCCAGCAGCGGGGGGAGATTCCCCTACGAGCAGTACTTC; cdr3_aa: CASSGGRFPYEQYF
d_call: NA; j_call: TRBJ1-5; clone_size: once; v_call: TRBV19; cdr3_nt: TGTGCCAGTAGTCTTGGGAGAGAACAGCCCCAGCATTTT; cdr3_aa: CASSLGREQPQHF
d_call: TRBD2; j_call: TRBJ2-7; clone_size: NA; v_call: TRBV19; cdr3_nt: TGTGCCAGTAGCCCCGCCGGGATAGCGGGAGGCTACGAGCAGTACTTC; cdr3_aa: CASSPAGIAGGYEQYF
d_call: TRBD2; j_call: TRBJ2-5; clone_size: NA; v_call: TRBV7-6; cdr3_nt: TGTGCCAGCAGCTTAGGGGCTAGCGGGAGGATTGGAGAGACCCAGTACTTC; cdr3_aa: CASSLGASGRIGETQYF
d_call: TRBD2; j_call: TRBJ2-7; clone_size: NA; v_call: TRBV9; cdr3_nt: TGTGCCAGCAGCCCGAGCGGGGGGAAGGGATTCGGCGAGCAGTACTTC; cdr3_aa: CASSPSGGKGFGEQYF
d_call: TRBD1; j_call: TRBJ1-2; clone_size: NA; v_call: TRBV29-1; cdr3_nt: TGCAGCGTTGTCGGAGACAGGGTAAATGGCTACACCTTC; cdr3_aa: CSVVGDRVNGYTF